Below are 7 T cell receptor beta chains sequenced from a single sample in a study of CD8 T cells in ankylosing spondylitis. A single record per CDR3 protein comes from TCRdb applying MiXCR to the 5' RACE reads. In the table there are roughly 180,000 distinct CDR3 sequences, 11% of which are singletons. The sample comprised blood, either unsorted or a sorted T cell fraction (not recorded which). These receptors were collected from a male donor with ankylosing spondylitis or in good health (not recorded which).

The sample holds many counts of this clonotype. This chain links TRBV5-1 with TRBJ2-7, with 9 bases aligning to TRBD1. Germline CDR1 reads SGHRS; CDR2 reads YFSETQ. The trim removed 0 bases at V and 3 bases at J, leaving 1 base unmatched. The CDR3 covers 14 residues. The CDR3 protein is CASSLGTGVYEQYF. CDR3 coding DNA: TGCGCCAGCAGCTTGGGGACAGGGGTCTACGAGCAGTACTTC. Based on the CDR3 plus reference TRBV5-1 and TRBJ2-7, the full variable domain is KAGVTQTPRYLIKTRGQQVTLSCSPISGHRSVSWYQQTPGQGLQFLFEYFSETQRNKGNFPGRFSGRQFSNSRSEMNVSTLELGDSALYLCASSLGTGVYEQYFGPGTRLTVT.

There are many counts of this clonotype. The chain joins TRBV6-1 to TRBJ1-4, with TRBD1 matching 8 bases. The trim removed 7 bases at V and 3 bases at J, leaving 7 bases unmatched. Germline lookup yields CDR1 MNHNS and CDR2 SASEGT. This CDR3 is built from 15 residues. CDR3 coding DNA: TGTGCCAGCAAAGTGGGACAGGTCGCTAATGAAAAACTGTTTTTT. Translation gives CASKVGQVANEKLFF.

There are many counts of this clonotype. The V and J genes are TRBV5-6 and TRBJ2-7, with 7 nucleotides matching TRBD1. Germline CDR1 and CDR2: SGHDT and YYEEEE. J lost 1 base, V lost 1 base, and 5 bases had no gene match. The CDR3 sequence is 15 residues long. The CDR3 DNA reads TGTGCCAGCAGCTTGTACCAGACAGGGTCCTACGAGCAGTACTTC. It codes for CASSLYQTGSYEQYF.

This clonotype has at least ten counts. The CDR3 sequence is CASSLALGEDGYTF. CDR3 nucleotide sequence: TGCGCCAGCAGCTTGGCCTTAGGGGAGGATGGCTACACCTTC. The rearrangement uses TRBV5-1 and TRBJ1-2; D is possibly TRBD1 (5 bases). The CDR3 sequence is 14 residues long. V lost 0 bases to trimming and J lost 6 bases, with 12 bases between them. Germline-derived CDR1 and CDR2 are SGHRS and YFSETQ.

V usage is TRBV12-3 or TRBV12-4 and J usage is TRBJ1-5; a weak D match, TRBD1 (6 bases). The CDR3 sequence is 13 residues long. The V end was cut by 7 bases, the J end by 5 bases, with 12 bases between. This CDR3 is CASTGTRDQPQHF. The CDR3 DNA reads TGTGCCAGCACCGGGACACGGGATCAGCCCCAGCATTTT.

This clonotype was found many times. The CDR3 sequence: CASSMGAGSTDTQYF. The CDR3, as DNA: TGTGCCAGTAGTATGGGGGCCGGTAGTACAGATACGCAGTATTTT. The chain joins TRBV19 to TRBJ2-3; D is possibly TRBD1 (6 bases). Per the germline V gene, CDR1 is LNHDA and CDR2 is SQIVND (reference sequence). CDR3 length: 15 residues. V lost 3 bases and J 3 bases, leaving 13 bases between the germline ends.

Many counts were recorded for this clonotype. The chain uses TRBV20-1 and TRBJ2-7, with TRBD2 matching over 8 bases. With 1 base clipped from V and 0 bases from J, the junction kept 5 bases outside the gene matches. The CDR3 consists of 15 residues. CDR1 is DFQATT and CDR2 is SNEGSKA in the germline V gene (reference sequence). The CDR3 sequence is CSARGPAGDSYEQYF. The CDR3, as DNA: TGCAGTGCTAGAGGCCCAGCGGGGGACTCCTACGAGCAGTACTTC.